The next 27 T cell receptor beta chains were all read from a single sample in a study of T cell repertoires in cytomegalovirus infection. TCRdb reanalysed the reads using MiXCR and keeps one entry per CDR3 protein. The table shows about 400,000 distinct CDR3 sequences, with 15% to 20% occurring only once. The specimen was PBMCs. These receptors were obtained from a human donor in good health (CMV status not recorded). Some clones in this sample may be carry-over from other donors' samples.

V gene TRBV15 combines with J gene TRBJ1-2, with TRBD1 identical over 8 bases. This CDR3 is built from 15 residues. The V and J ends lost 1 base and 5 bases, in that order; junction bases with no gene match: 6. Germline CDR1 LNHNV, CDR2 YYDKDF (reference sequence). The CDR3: CATSRARGLGYGYTF. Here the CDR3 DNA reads TGTGCCACCAGCAGAGCCAGGGGGCTCGGTTATGGCTACACCTTC.

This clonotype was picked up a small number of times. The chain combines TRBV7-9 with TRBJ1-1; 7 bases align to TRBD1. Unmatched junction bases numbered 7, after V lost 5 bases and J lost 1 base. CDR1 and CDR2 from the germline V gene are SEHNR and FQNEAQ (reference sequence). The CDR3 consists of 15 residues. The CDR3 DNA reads TGTGCCAGCAGCAAAACACAGGGGAGGAACACTGAAGCTTTCTTT. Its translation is CASSKTQGRNTEAFF.

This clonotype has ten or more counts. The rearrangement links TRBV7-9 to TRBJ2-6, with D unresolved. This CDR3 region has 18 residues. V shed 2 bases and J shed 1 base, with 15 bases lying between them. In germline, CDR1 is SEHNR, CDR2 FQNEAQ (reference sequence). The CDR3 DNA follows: TGTGCCAGCAGCTTACGTCCACCTGGGCTATCTGGGGCCAACGTCCTGACTTTC. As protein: CASSLRPPGLSGANVLTF. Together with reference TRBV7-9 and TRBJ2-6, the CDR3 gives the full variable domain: DTGVSQNPRHKITKRGQNVTFRCDPISEHNRLYWYRQTLGQGPEFLTYFQNEAQLEKSRLLSDRFSAERPKGSFSTLEIQRTEQGDSAMYLCASSLRPPGLSGANVLTFGAGSRLTVL.

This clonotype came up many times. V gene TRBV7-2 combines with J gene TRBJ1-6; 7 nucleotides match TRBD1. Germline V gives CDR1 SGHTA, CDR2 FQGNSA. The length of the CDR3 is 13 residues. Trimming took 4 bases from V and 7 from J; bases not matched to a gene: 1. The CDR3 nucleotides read TGTGCCAGCAGCTGGGACAGAAATTCACCCCTCCACTTT. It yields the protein CASSWDRNSPLHF.

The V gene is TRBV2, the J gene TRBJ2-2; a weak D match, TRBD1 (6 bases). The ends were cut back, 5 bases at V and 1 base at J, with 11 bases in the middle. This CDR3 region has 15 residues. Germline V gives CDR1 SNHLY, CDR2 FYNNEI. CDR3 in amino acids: CASSLVTGNTGELFF. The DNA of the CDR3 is TGTGCCAGCAGTCTGGTGACAGGGAACACCGGGGAGCTGTTTTTT.

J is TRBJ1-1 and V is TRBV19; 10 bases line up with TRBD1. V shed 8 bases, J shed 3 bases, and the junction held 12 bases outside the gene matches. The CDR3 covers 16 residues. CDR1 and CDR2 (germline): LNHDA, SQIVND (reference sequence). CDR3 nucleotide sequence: TGTGCCAGTGGGCGTGGAACGGGACAGGGGTACACTGAAGCTTTCTTT. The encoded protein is CASGRGTGQGYTEAFF.

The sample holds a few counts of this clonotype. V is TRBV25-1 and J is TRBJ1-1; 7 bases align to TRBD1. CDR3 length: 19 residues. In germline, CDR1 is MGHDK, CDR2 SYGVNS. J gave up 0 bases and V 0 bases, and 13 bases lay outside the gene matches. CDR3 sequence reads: CASSEYRLRDSNLNTEAFF. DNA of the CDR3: TGTGCCAGCAGTGAATATCGGCTCAGGGACAGCAACTTGAACACTGAAGCTTTCTTT.

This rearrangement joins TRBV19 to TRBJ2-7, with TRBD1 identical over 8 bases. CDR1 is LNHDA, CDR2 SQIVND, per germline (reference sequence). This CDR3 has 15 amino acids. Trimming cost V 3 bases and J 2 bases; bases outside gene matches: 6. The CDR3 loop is CASSISDRGTYEQYF. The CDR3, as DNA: TGTGCCAGTAGTATTAGTGACAGGGGAACCTACGAGCAGTACTTC.

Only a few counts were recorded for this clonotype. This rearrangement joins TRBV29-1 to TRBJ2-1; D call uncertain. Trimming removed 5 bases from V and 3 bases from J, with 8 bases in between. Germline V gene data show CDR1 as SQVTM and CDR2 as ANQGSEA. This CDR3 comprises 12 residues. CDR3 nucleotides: TGCAGCGTTAGACTGGGCTACAATGAGCAGTTCTTC. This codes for CSVRLGYNEQFF.

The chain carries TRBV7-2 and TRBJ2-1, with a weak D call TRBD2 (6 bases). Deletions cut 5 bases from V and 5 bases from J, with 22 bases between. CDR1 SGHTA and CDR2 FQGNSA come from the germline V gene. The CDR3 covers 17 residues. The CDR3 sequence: CASSPTFWAGYDNEQFF. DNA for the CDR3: TGTGCCAGCAGCCCGACCTTTTGGGCGGGGTATGACAATGAGCAGTTCTTC.

CDR3 bases: TGTGCCAGCAGTGTAGGACTAGTGGGTGAATCACCCCTCCACTTT. Its translation: CASSVGLVGESPLHF. This chain links TRBV2 with TRBJ1-6, with D hard to call. Germline-derived CDR1 and CDR2 are SNHLY and FYNNEI. The CDR3 sequence is 15 residues long. Trimming pared 4 bases from V and 10 bases from J, leaving 17 bases between.

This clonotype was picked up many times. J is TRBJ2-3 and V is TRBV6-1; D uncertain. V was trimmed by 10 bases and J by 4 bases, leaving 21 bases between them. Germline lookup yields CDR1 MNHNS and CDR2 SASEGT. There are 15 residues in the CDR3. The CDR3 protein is CATRSPRSYSDTQYF. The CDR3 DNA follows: TGTGCCACCAGAAGCCCGAGGTCCTACTCAGATACGCAGTATTTT.

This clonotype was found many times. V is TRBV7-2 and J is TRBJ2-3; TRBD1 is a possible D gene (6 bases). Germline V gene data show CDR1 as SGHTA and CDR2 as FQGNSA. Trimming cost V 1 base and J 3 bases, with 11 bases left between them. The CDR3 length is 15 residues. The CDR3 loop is CASSLGQGNTDTQYF. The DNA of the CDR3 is TGTGCCAGCAGCTTAGGGCAGGGGAATACAGATACGCAGTATTTT. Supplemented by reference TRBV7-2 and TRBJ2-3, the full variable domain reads GAGVSQSPSNKVTEKGKDVELRCDPISGHTALYWYRQSLGQGLEFLIYFQGNSAPDKSGLPSDRFSAERTGGSVSTLTIQRTQQEDSAVYLCASSLGQGNTDTQYFGPGTRLTVL.

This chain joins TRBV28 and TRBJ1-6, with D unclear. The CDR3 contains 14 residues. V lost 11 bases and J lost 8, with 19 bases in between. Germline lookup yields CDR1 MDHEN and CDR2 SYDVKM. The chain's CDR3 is CASRPNYRDSPLHF. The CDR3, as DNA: TGTGCCTCACGCCCAAATTACCGGGATTCACCCCTCCACTTT.

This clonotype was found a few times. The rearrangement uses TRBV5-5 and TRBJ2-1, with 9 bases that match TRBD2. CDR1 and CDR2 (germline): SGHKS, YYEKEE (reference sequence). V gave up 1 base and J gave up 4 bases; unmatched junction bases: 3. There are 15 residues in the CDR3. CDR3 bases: TGTGCCAGCAGCTTGAGCGGGAGGCCATACAATGAGCAGTTCTTC. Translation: CASSLSGRPYNEQFF.

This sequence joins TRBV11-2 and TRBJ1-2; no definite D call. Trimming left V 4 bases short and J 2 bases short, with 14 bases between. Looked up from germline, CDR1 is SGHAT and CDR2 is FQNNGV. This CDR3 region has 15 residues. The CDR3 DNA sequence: TGTGCCAGCAGCTCGATACTCTACATGAACTATGGCTACACCTTC. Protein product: CASSSILYMNYGYTF.

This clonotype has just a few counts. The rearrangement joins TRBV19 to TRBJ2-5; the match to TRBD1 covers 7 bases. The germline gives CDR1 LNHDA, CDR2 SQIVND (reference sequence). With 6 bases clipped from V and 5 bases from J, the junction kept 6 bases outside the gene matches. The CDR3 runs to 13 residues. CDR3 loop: CASRITGAETQYF. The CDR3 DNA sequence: TGTGCCAGTAGGATCACAGGGGCGGAGACCCAGTACTTC.

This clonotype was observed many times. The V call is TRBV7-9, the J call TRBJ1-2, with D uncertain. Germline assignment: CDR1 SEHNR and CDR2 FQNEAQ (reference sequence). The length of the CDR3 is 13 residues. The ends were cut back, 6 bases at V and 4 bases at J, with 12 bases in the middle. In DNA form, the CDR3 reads TGTGCCAGCAGGCCCCCACGGGGCTATGGCTACACCTTC. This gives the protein CASRPPRGYGYTF.

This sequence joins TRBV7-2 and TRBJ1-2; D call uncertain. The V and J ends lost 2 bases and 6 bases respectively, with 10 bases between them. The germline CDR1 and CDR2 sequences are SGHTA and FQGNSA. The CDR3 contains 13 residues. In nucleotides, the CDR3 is TGTGCCAGCAGCTTAAACGGGGATAATGGCTACACCTTC. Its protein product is CASSLNGDNGYTF.

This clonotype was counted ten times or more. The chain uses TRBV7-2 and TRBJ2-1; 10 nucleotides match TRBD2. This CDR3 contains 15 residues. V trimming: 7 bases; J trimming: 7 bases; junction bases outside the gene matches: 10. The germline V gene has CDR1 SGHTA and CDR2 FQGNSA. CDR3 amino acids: CASTKIAGGNNEQFF. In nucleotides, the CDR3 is TGTGCCAGCACCAAGATAGCGGGAGGAAATAATGAGCAGTTCTTC.

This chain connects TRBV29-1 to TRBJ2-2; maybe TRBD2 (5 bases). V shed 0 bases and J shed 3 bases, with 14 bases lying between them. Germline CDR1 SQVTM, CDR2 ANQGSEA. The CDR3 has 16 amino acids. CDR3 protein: CSVEDRGLLDTGELFF. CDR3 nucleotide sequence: TGCAGCGTTGAAGATCGAGGACTCCTGGACACCGGGGAGCTGTTTTTT.

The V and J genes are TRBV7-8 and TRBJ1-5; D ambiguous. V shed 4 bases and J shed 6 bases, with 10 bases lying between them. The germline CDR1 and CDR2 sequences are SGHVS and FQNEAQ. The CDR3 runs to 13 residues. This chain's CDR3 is CASSSDTGQPQHF. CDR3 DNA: TGTGCCAGCAGCTCCGATACCGGTCAGCCCCAGCATTTT.

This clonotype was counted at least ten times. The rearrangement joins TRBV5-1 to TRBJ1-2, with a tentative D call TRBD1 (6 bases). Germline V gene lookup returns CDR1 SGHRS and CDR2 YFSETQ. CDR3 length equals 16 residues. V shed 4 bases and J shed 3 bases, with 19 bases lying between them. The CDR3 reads CASSLQGGLGDYGYTF. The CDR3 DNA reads TGCGCCAGCAGCCTACAGGGAGGGTTAGGAGACTATGGCTACACCTTC.

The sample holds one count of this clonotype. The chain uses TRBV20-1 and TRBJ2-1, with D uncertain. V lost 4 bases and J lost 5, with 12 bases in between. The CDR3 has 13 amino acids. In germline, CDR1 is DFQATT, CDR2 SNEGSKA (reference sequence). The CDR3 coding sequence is TGCAGTGCTAATCCCGTATCAGACAATGAGCAGTTCTTC. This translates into CSANPVSDNEQFF.

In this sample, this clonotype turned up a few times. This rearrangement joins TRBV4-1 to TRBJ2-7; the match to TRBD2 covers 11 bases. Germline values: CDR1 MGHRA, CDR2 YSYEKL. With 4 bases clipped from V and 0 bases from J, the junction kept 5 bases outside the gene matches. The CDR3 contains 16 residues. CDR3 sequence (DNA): TGCGCCAGCAGCCTAGCGGGAGGGCCGAGCTCCTACGAGCAGTACTTC. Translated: CASSLAGGPSSYEQYF.

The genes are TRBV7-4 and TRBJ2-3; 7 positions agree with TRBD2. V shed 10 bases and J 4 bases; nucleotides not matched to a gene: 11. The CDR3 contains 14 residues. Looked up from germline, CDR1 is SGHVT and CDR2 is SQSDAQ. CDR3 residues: CATPSSSGPDTQYF. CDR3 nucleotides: TGTGCCACCCCGAGTTCTAGCGGACCAGATACGCAGTATTTT. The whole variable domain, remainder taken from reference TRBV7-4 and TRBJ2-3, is GAGVSQSPRYKVAKRGRDVALRCDSISGHVTLYWYRQTLGQGSEVLTYSQSDAQRDKSGRPSGRFSAERPERSVSTLKIQRTEQGDSAVYLCATPSSSGPDTQYFGPGTRLTVL.

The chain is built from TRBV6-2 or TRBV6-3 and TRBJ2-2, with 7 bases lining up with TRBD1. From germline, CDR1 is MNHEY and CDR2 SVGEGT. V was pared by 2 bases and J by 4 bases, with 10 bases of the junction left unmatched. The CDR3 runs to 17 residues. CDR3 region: CASSYPMDRIFTGELFF. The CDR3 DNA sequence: TGTGCCAGCAGTTACCCCATGGACAGGATATTCACCGGGGAGCTGTTTTTT.